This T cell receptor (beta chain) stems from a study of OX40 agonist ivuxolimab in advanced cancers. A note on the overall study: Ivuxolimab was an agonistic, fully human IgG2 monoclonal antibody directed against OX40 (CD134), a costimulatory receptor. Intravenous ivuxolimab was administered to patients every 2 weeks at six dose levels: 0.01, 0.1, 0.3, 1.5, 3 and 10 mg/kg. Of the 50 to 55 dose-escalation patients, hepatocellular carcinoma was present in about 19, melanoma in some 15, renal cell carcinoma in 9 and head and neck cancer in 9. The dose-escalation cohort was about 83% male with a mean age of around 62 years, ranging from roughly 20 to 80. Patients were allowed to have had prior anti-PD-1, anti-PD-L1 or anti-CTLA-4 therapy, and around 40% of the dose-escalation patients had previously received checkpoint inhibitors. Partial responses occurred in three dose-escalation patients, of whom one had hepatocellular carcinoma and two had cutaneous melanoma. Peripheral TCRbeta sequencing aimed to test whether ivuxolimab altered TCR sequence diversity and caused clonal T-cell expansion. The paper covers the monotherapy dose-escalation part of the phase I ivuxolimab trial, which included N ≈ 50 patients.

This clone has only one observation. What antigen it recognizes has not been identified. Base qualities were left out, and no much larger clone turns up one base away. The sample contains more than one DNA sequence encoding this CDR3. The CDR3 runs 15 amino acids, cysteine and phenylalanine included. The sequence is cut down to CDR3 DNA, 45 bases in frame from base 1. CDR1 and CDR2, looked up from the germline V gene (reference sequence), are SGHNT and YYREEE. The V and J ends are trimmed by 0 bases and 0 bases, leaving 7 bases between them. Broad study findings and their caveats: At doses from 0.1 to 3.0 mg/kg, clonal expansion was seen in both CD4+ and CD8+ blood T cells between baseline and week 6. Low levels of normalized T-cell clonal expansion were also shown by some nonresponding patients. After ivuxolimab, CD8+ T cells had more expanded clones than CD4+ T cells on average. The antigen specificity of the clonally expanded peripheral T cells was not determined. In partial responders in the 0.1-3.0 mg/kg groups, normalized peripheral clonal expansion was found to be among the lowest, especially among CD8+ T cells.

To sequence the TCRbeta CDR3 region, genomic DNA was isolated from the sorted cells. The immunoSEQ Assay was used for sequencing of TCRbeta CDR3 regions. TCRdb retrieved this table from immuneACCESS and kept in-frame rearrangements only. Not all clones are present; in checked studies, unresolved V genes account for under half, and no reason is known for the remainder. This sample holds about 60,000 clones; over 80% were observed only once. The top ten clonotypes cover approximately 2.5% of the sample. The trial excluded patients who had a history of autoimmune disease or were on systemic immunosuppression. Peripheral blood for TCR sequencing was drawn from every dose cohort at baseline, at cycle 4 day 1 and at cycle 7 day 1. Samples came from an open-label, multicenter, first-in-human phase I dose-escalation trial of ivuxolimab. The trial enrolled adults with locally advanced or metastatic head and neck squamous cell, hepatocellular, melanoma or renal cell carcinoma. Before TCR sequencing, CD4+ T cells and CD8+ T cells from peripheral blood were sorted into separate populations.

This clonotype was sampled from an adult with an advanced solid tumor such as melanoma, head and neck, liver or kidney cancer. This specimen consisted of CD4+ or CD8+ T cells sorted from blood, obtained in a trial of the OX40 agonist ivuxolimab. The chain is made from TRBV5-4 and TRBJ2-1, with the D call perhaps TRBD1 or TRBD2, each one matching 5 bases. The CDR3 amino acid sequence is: CASSLGGSSYNEQFF. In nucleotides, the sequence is TGTGCCAGCAGCTTGGGGGGGAGCTCCTACAATGAGCAGTTCTTC.